This T cell receptor (beta chain) was recovered during a study of identical twins. TCRdb fed the 5' RACE reads into MiXCR, producing one record per CDR3 protein. The table lists roughly 250,000 distinct CDR3 sequences, about 7.5% of them singletons. Notes on the study in general: Cord blood beta clonotypes present at high abundance carried fewer insertions; no such pattern appeared in memory repertoires.

Notes on this clonotype: Its target is unknown.

Germline values: CDR1 SGDLS, CDR2 YYNGEE. The CDR3 totals 14 residues. V was pared by 4 bases and J by 6 bases, with 15 bases between. In addition, the sample was reused for a study of yellow fever vaccine responses in identical twins.

The sequenced sample was CD8+ T cells sorted from blood. The TCR sequence derives from a woman aged 18-29 years in good health. This chain links TRBV9 with TRBJ2-3; D might be TRBD2 (6 bases). CDR3 coding DNA: TGTGCCAGCAGCACGGGACTGGTACGTGATACGCAGTATTTT. Encoded protein: CASSTGLVRDTQYF.